This T cell receptor beta chain was observed in a study of blood T cell repertoires in COVID-19. The assay was immunoSEQ multiplex PCR, and TCRdb's table has in-frame clones only and misses some. The sample shows roughly 360,000 clones, roughly four fifths of them seen only once. The germline gives CDR1 LGHNA, CDR2 YNFKEQ. The CDR3 spans 12 residues. With 0 bases removed from V and 6 bases from J, the gap between germline ends came to 5 bases. The study assigned cohorts using participant-reported clinical history. Two negative PCRs, clearance, or symptom resolution were required of recovered Cohort 3 donors.

Sample: PBMCs or T cells enriched from blood (not recorded which). The chain links TRBV4-2 to TRBJ1-2, with D unclear. This TCR came from a woman between 45 and 60 years old who had recovered from COVID-19. This CDR3 is CASSQEPDGYTF. The CDR3 nucleotides read TGTGCCAGCAGCCAAGAGCCGGATGGCTACACCTTC.